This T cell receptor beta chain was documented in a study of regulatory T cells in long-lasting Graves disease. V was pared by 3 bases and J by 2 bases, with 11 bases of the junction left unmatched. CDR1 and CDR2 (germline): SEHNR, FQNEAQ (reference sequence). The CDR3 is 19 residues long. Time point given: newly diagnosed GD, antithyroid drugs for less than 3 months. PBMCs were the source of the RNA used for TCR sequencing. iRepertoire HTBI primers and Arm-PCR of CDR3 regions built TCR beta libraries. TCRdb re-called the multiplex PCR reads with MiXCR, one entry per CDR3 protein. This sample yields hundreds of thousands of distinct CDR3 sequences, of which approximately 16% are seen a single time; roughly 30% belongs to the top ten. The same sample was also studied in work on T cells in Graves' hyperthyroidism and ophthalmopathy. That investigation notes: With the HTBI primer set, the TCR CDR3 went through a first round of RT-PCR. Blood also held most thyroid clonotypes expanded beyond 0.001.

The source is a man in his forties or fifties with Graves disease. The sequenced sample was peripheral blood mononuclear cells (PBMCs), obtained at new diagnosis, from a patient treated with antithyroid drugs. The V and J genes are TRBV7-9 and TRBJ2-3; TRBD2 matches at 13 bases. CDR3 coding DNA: TGTGCCAGCAGCTTCCCCCGCGCGGGACTAGCGGGGAACACAGATACGCAGTATTTT. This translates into CASSFPRAGLAGNTDTQYF.